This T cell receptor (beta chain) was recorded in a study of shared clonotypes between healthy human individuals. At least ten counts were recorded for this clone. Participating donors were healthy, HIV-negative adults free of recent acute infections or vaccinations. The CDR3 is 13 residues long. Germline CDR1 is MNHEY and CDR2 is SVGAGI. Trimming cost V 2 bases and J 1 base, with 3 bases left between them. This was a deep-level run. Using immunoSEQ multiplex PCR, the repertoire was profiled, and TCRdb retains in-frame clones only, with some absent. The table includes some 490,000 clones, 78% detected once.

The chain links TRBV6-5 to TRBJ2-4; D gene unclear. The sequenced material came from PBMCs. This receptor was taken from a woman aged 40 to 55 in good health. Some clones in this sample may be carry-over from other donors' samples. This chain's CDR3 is CASSYRAKNIQYF. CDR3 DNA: TGTGCCAGCAGTTACAGGGCCAAAAACATTCAGTACTTC.